The sequence of this T cell receptor beta chain was determined in a study of T cells in Graves' hyperthyroidism and ophthalmopathy. The study, taken as a whole, reports: The model predicted ophthalmopathy a median approximately 6.3 months before onset. Stable hyperthyroidism was separated from ophthalmopathy by a model based on 13 V-J features. The majority of expanded thyroid clonotypes above 0.001 also appeared in blood.

This CDR3 has 15 amino acids. Germline values: CDR1 MNHEY, CDR2 SMNVEV (reference sequence). V lost 6 bases and J lost 7; bases outside the gene matches: 8. TCR beta CDR3 regions were amplified from RNA transcripts. Carried out on the TCR CDR3, a first-round RT-PCR used the HTBI primer set. A single record per CDR3 protein comes from TCRdb applying MiXCR to the multiplex PCR reads. The table lists hundreds of thousands of distinct CDR3 sequences, 15% to 20% of them singletons, with approximately 4% in the top ten. Patients having uncontrolled infection, another autoimmune disease, pregnancy or lactation were not included. Worth noting for this clonotype: The antigen is unknown.

This clonotype was sampled from a woman under 30 with Graves' hyperthyroidism. The specimen sequenced was blood. The chain is built from TRBV27 and TRBJ2-1; TRBD1 aligns across 11 bases. The CDR3 DNA sequence: TGTGCCAGCAGCCCGAGGGACAGGGGGTTAAATGAGCAGTTCTTC. Amino acid sequence: CASSPRDRGLNEQFF.